A selection of T cell receptor beta chains follows, all from one sample in a study of blood T cell repertoires in COVID-19. Generated by immunoSEQ multiplex PCR, the TCRdb table keeps only in-frame clones and is missing some. This sample has around 300,000 clones, with about nine tenths found just once. Sequencing input: peripheral blood. The receptor source for this set is a man aged 50-60 years with acute or convalescent COVID-19. Each CDR3 is given with its conserved first and last residue. A D gene is named only where the DNA matches it firmly. Part of the rows lack a size; the others show once, few, many or a class for expanded clones.

cdr3_nt: TGTGCCAGTAGAGGGCCGAGGGACTATGGCTACACCTTC; cdr3_aa: CASRGPRDYGYTF; j_call: TRBJ1-2; clone_size: NA; d_call: NA; v_call: TRBV19
cdr3_nt: TGCGCCAGCAGCCCAACTACAGGGTCTGGCTACACCTTC; cdr3_aa: CASSPTTGSGYTF; j_call: TRBJ1-2; clone_size: NA; d_call: NA; v_call: TRBV5-1
cdr3_nt: TGTGCCAGCAGTTATACTAGAGAGACCGGGGAGCTGTTTTTT; cdr3_aa: CASSYTRETGELFF; j_call: TRBJ2-2; clone_size: NA; d_call: NA; v_call: TRBV6-6
cdr3_nt: TGTGCCAGCAGCCCACTGCGGGACAGTGGCACTGAAGCTTTCTTT; cdr3_aa: CASSPLRDSGTEAFF; j_call: TRBJ1-1; clone_size: NA; d_call: TRBD1; v_call: TRBV7-9
cdr3_nt: TGTGCCGGCACGGGGGGCGGGCACACTGAAGCTTTCTTT; cdr3_aa: CAGTGGGHTEAFF; j_call: TRBJ1-1; clone_size: NA; d_call: NA; v_call: TRBV6-6
cdr3_nt: TGTGCCAGCAGCGGGCTAGCGGGGGTGAACACCGGGGAGCTGTTTTTT; cdr3_aa: CASSGLAGVNTGELFF; j_call: TRBJ2-2; clone_size: NA; d_call: TRBD2; v_call: TRBV7-3
cdr3_nt: TGCGCCAGCAGCGACGGACAGGGTAGGAATGAAAAACTGTTTTTT; cdr3_aa: CASSDGQGRNEKLFF; j_call: TRBJ1-4; clone_size: NA; d_call: TRBD1; v_call: TRBV5-1
cdr3_nt: TGCGCCAGCGTCGTTTGGGACAGCAAGAATTCACCCCTCCACTTT; cdr3_aa: CASVVWDSKNSPLHF; j_call: TRBJ1-6; clone_size: NA; d_call: TRBD1; v_call: TRBV10-2
cdr3_nt: TGTGCCAGCAGCCCGGGACTAGCGTTGAACGAGCAGTACTTC; cdr3_aa: CASSPGLALNEQYF; j_call: TRBJ2-7; clone_size: NA; d_call: TRBD2; v_call: TRBV5-4
cdr3_nt: TGCGCCAGCAGACAGACAGGGGGTGGAAACACCATATATTTT; cdr3_aa: CASRQTGGGNTIYF; j_call: TRBJ1-3; clone_size: NA; d_call: TRBD1; v_call: TRBV5-1
cdr3_nt: TGCGCCAGCAGTCAATCTCTGGGAGTCGGGGAAAAACTGTTTTTT; cdr3_aa: CASSQSLGVGEKLFF; j_call: TRBJ1-4; clone_size: NA; d_call: NA; v_call: TRBV23-1
cdr3_nt: TGTGCCAGCAGTTTTCCCCCCTCTAGCAATCAGCCCCAGCATTTT; cdr3_aa: CASSFPPSSNQPQHF; j_call: TRBJ1-5; clone_size: NA; d_call: NA; v_call: TRBV28
cdr3_nt: TGTGCCAGCTCACCAGGACCTCTAGCCACTGAAGCTTTCTTT; cdr3_aa: CASSPGPLATEAFF; j_call: TRBJ1-1; clone_size: NA; d_call: NA; v_call: TRBV18
cdr3_nt: TGTGCCAGCACCGAGGGGGGGGCAATCAATCAGCCCCAGCATTTT; cdr3_aa: CASTEGGAINQPQHF; j_call: TRBJ1-5; clone_size: NA; d_call: NA; v_call: TRBV2
cdr3_nt: TGCGCCAGCAGCTTGGCCGGGGGGTGGATGAACACTGAAGCTTTCTTT; cdr3_aa: CASSLAGGWMNTEAFF; j_call: TRBJ1-1; clone_size: NA; d_call: NA; v_call: TRBV5-1
cdr3_nt: TGTGCCTGGACCAGCTCTGGAAACACCATATATTTT; cdr3_aa: CAWTSSGNTIYF; j_call: TRBJ1-3; clone_size: NA; d_call: NA; v_call: TRBV30
cdr3_nt: TGCGCCAGCAGAACGACAGGGGGCCCGAACACCGGGGAGCTGTTTTTT; cdr3_aa: CASRTTGGPNTGELFF; j_call: TRBJ2-2; clone_size: few; d_call: TRBD1; v_call: TRBV5-1
cdr3_nt: TGTGCCAGCACTACCCGGGGGGGCTCGAATGAAAAACTGTTTTTT; cdr3_aa: CASTTRGGSNEKLFF; j_call: TRBJ1-4; clone_size: NA; d_call: NA; v_call: TRBV7-9
cdr3_nt: TGTGCCAGCAGCAAAGACTCAGGTTCCCCCTACACAGATACGCAGTATTTT; cdr3_aa: CASSKDSGSPYTDTQYF; j_call: TRBJ2-3; clone_size: once; d_call: NA; v_call: TRBV21-1
cdr3_nt: TGTGCCAGCCAAATAGCTCCGCCCGGGCCCCAGCATTTT; cdr3_aa: CASQIAPPGPQHF; j_call: TRBJ1-5; clone_size: NA; d_call: NA; v_call: TRBV19
cdr3_nt: TGTGCCAGCAGCCGGGGTCAGGGAGGCGGCTACACCTTC; cdr3_aa: CASSRGQGGGYTF; j_call: TRBJ1-2; clone_size: NA; d_call: NA; v_call: TRBV7-3
cdr3_nt: TGTGCCAGCAGTGAAGCGCTCAGGGGGTTTACGTCTGGAAACACCATATATTTT; cdr3_aa: CASSEALRGFTSGNTIYF; j_call: TRBJ1-3; clone_size: NA; d_call: TRBD1; v_call: TRBV6-1
cdr3_nt: TGTGCCAGTAGTATACCTCCGACAGGTTCCTCTGGAAACACCATATATTTT; cdr3_aa: CASSIPPTGSSGNTIYF; j_call: TRBJ1-3; clone_size: NA; d_call: NA; v_call: TRBV19
cdr3_nt: TGTGCCAGCAGCTTAGCCCCCACCGGTAACTCTGGAAACACCATATATTTT; cdr3_aa: CASSLAPTGNSGNTIYF; j_call: TRBJ1-3; clone_size: NA; d_call: NA; v_call: TRBV7-9
cdr3_nt: TGTGCCACCAGCAGGACTAGCGGGGGCTCCTACGAGCAGTACTTC; cdr3_aa: CATSRTSGGSYEQYF; j_call: TRBJ2-7; clone_size: NA; d_call: TRBD2; v_call: TRBV15
cdr3_nt: TGTGCCAGCAGCTTCCAAATGCAAGAGACCCAGTACTTC; cdr3_aa: CASSFQMQETQYF; j_call: TRBJ2-5; clone_size: NA; d_call: NA; v_call: TRBV7-3
cdr3_nt: TGCGCCAGCAGCCAGACAGACAGGGGTGGCGAAAAACTGTTTTTT; cdr3_aa: CASSQTDRGGEKLFF; j_call: TRBJ1-4; clone_size: few; d_call: TRBD1; v_call: TRBV4-1
cdr3_nt: TGTGCCAGTAGTATCTCAGCCCTATTACTAGCGGGGGGGGACAATGAGCAGTTCTTC; cdr3_aa: CASSISALLLAGGDNEQFF; j_call: TRBJ2-1; clone_size: NA; d_call: TRBD2; v_call: TRBV19
cdr3_nt: TGTGCCAGCAGCTTAGAGGGGCTGGGATGGGCTAATGAAAAACTGTTTTTT; cdr3_aa: CASSLEGLGWANEKLFF; j_call: TRBJ1-4; clone_size: NA; d_call: NA; v_call: TRBV7-6
cdr3_nt: TGCGCCAGCAGCACGGGTCCCCCAAATCAGCCCCAGCATTTT; cdr3_aa: CASSTGPPNQPQHF; j_call: TRBJ1-5; clone_size: NA; d_call: NA; v_call: TRBV5-1
cdr3_nt: TGTGCCACCAGGGGGGGGACAGATACGCAGTATTTT; cdr3_aa: CATRGGTDTQYF; j_call: TRBJ2-3; clone_size: NA; d_call: NA; v_call: TRBV6-5
cdr3_nt: TGTGCCAGCAGCTTAACCGCGGGGGGCGGGGAGACCCAGTACTTC; cdr3_aa: CASSLTAGGGETQYF; j_call: TRBJ2-5; clone_size: NA; d_call: TRBD2; v_call: TRBV7-9
cdr3_nt: TGTGCCAGCAGTAGACAGGGGGCGCTTACTGAAGCTTTCTTT; cdr3_aa: CASSRQGALTEAFF; j_call: TRBJ1-1; clone_size: NA; d_call: TRBD1; v_call: TRBV2
cdr3_nt: TGTGCCAGCATTCTTACAGGGGATAGCACTGAAGCTTTCTTT; cdr3_aa: CASILTGDSTEAFF; j_call: TRBJ1-1; clone_size: NA; d_call: TRBD1; v_call: TRBV7-9
cdr3_nt: TGTGCCAGCAGTTCCGGACAGGGGCAGTTCGAGCAGTACTTC; cdr3_aa: CASSSGQGQFEQYF; j_call: TRBJ2-7; clone_size: NA; d_call: TRBD1; v_call: TRBV27
cdr3_nt: TGCGCCAGCAGCAAACCCCAGGGGGCCACAGATACGCAGTATTTT; cdr3_aa: CASSKPQGATDTQYF; j_call: TRBJ2-3; clone_size: NA; d_call: TRBD1; v_call: TRBV5-1
cdr3_nt: TGTGCCAGCAGTTACCTCCACAGGGGGAACACTGAAGCTTTCTTT; cdr3_aa: CASSYLHRGNTEAFF; j_call: TRBJ1-1; clone_size: NA; d_call: TRBD1; v_call: TRBV6-5
cdr3_nt: TGTGCCAGCAGTTTTCGGAGACAGGACGTTTACAATGAGCAGTTCTTC; cdr3_aa: CASSFRRQDVYNEQFF; j_call: TRBJ2-1; clone_size: NA; d_call: NA; v_call: TRBV27
cdr3_nt: TGTGCCAGCAGCTCTGCTGGGACAATGCTATCGGGTGGCTACACCTTC; cdr3_aa: CASSSAGTMLSGGYTF; j_call: TRBJ1-2; clone_size: NA; d_call: NA; v_call: TRBV5-6
cdr3_nt: TGTGCCAGCGGGAACCGGGACAGCCAGGACGAGCAGTACTTC; cdr3_aa: CASGNRDSQDEQYF; j_call: TRBJ2-7; clone_size: NA; d_call: TRBD1; v_call: TRBV27
cdr3_nt: TGTGCCAGCAGCTCTAGCGGGGTAGTAGGGGAGCAGTACTTC; cdr3_aa: CASSSSGVVGEQYF; j_call: TRBJ2-7; clone_size: NA; d_call: TRBD2; v_call: TRBV27